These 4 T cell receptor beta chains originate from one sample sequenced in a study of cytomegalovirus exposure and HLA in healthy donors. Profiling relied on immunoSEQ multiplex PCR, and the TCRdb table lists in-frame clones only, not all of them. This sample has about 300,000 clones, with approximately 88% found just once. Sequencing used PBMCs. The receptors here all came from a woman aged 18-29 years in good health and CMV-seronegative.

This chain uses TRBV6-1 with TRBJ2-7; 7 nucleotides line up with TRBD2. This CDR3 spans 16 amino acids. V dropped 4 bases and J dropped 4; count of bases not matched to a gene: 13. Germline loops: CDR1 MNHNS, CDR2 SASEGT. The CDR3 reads CASSVLGHMGGYEQYF. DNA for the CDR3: TGTGCCAGCAGTGTTCTAGGTCATATGGGAGGGTACGAGCAGTACTTC.

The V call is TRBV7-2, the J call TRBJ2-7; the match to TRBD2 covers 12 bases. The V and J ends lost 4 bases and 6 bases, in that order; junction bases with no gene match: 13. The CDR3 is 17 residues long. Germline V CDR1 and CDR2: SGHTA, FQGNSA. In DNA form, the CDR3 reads TGTGCCAGCAGCTCCCATCGGCGGCTAGCGGGAGGGGGCGAGCAGTACTTC. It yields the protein CASSSHRRLAGGGEQYF.

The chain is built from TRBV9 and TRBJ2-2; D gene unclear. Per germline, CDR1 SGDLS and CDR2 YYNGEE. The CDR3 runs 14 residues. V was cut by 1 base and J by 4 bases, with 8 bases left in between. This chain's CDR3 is CASSVRSSTGELFF. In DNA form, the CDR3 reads TGTGCCAGCAGCGTACGGAGTAGCACCGGGGAGCTGTTTTTT. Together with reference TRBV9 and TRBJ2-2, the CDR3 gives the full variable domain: DSGVTQTPKHLITATGQRVTLRCSPRSGDLSVYWYQQSLDQGLQFLIQYYNGEERAKGNILERFSAQQFPDLHSELNLSSLELGDSALYFCASSVRSSTGELFFGEGSRLTVL.

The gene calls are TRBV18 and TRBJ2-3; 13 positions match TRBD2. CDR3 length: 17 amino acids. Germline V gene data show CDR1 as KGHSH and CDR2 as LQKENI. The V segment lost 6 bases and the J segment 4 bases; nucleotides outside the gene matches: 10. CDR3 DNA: TGTGCCAGCTCTCCCGTCGGACTAGCGGGAGCCCCAGATACGCAGTATTTT. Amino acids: CASSPVGLAGAPDTQYF.